This T cell receptor (beta chain) is from a study of OX40 agonist ivuxolimab in advanced cancers. The wider study: Of the participants, under 50% had some prior anti-PD-1, anti-PD-L1 or anti-CTLA-4 therapy, which was allowed. Whole-study findings and limits: Several nonresponders also turned out to have low normalized T-cell clonal expansion.

Notes on this clone: Its matching antigen is unknown.

This CDR3 spans 14 amino acids. Germline V gene data show CDR1 as MDHEN and CDR2 as SYDVKM. With 4 bases removed from V and 6 bases from J, the gap between germline ends came to 15 bases. Measured with immunoSEQ multiplex PCR; TCRdb has only the in-frame clones, and not every one. The sample carries around 50,000 clones, 80% to 90% recorded once. Enrollment shut out patients with autoimmune disease history or systemic immunosuppression. The source of this sequence is an adult with an advanced solid tumor such as melanoma, head and neck, liver or kidney cancer. The chain joins TRBV28 to TRBJ1-2; D gene unclear. Sequences were derived from CD4+ or CD8+ T cells sorted from blood, sampled in a trial of the OX40 agonist ivuxolimab. CDR3 region: CASSSTGEVDGYTF. The CDR3 region has the DNA TGTGCCAGCAGTTCGACTGGGGAAGTGGATGGCTACACCTTC.